A single sample is the source of the 31 T cell receptor beta chains below, sequenced in a study of post-analysis software for immune sequencing data. General observations from the study: Elevated frequency relative to controls characterized several TRBV segments in patients, TRBV5-6, TRBV5-1 and TRBV20-1 among them.

For these TCRs, the target antigens are not known. Researchers reported that TCR beta cDNA libraries carried unique molecular identifiers. TCRdb ran MiXCR on the PCR reads and lists one entry per CDR3 protein. Among 600,000 to 750,000 distinct CDR3 sequences listed, approximately 60% were seen once. Sequencing input: blood. Source of these receptors: a girl aged 2-10 years with multiple sclerosis.

The chain joins TRBV4-3 to TRBJ2-3; 8 nucleotides align to TRBD1. The germline V gene has CDR1 LGHNA and CDR2 YSLEER. V shed 5 bases and J 2 bases; nucleotides not matched to a gene: 12. CDR3 length: 17 residues. CDR3 DNA: TGCGCCAGCAGCACAACCGCCCAGGGGGCTTTCACAGATACGCAGTATTTT. Its translation is CASSTTAQGAFTDTQYF.

V usage is TRBV7-2 and J usage is TRBJ1-1; 9 nucleotides align to TRBD1. Trimming cost V 5 bases and J 4 bases; bases outside gene matches: 11. Germline V gene lookup returns CDR1 SGHTA and CDR2 FQGNSA. The CDR3 runs to 16 residues. Written as DNA, the CDR3 is TGTGCCAGCAGCATACCCCGGACAGGGGATCGCACTGAAGCTTTCTTT. It yields the protein CASSIPRTGDRTEAFF.

This sequence joins TRBV9 and TRBJ2-7; possible D gene TRBD1, 5 bases. The J call may be wrong; the DNA end is better matched by TRBJ2-5. The CDR3 spans 13 residues. Germline-derived CDR1 and CDR2 are SGDLS and YYNGEE. CDR3 DNA sequence: TGTGCCAGCAGCGTGGACACTCAGGAGACCCAGTACTTC. Encoded protein: CASSVDTQETQYF.

The chain combines TRBV6-5 with TRBJ2-1; 7 bases match TRBD2. The V segment lost 6 bases and the J segment 4 bases; nucleotides outside the gene matches: 24. CDR3 length: 20 residues. The germline V gene encodes CDR1 MNHEY and CDR2 SVGAGI. The CDR3 loop reads CASSSPRVLPGLLFYNEQFF. As DNA, the CDR3 is TGTGCCAGCAGCTCCCCGAGAGTGCTACCGGGACTACTCTTTTACAATGAGCAGTTCTTC.

The rearrangement joins TRBV20-1 to TRBJ2-3; 8 nucleotides agree with TRBD1. CDR1 and CDR2 (germline): DFQATT, SNEGSKA (reference sequence). The CDR3 length is 13 residues. Trimming cost V 5 bases and J 8 bases; bases outside gene matches: 9. The CDR3 nucleotides are TGCAGTGCTCCTCACTCGACAGGGGCTACGCAGTATTTT. Translating gives CSAPHSTGATQYF.

The gene calls are TRBV20-1 and TRBJ2-1, with TRBD2 identical over 13 bases. The CDR3 spans 15 residues. The V gene's germline CDR1 is DFQATT and CDR2 SNEGSKA (reference sequence). Unmatched junction bases numbered 5, after V lost 3 bases and J lost 6 bases. In nucleotides, the CDR3 is TGCAGTGCTAGGTCGACTAGCGGGGGGCTCAATGAGCAGTTCTTC. Residues: CSARSTSGGLNEQFF.

This clonotype has a handful of counts. The J gene is TRBJ2-7, the V gene TRBV10-2; 10 nucleotides match TRBD2. The germline CDR1 and CDR2 sequences are WSHSY and SAAADI. The CDR3 is made up of 15 amino acids. Unmatched junction bases numbered 1, after V lost 0 bases and J lost 2 bases. The CDR3 DNA follows: TGCGCCAGCAGTGAGTCTCTAGCGGGGGCCTACGAGCAGTACTTC. Its protein is CASSESLAGAYEQYF.

J is TRBJ2-1 and V is TRBV24-1; the match to TRBD2 covers 13 bases. The germline V gene encodes CDR1 KGHDR and CDR2 SFDVKD. The CDR3 spans 16 residues. The J segment lost 5 bases and the V segment lost 3 bases, leaving 3 bases of the junction unmatched. As DNA, the CDR3 is TGTGCCACCAGTGATCCGGGACTAGCGGGGAACAATGAGCAGTTCTTC. Its protein is CATSDPGLAGNNEQFF.

This clonotype was counted a few times. The rearrangement joins TRBV12-3 or TRBV12-4 to TRBJ2-5; possible D gene TRBD1, 6 bases. The CDR3 has 14 residues. Trimming removed 2 bases from V and 7 bases from J, with 14 bases in between. CDR3 in amino acids: CASSLYGGDVTQYF. The CDR3 DNA reads as TGTGCCAGCAGTTTATATGGGGGCGATGTGACCCAGTACTTC.

As DNA, the CDR3 is TGTGCCAGCAGGGGACTAGCGGGAGGCCTTGGAGAGCAGTACTTC. This translates into CASRGLAGGLGEQYF. V is TRBV6-1 and J is TRBJ2-7, with 15 bases fitting TRBD2. Germline trimming cut 6 bases from V and 7 bases from J; bases unmatched to any gene: 7. Germline V CDR1 and CDR2: MNHNS, SASEGT. This CDR3 comprises 15 residues.

The gene calls are TRBV28 and TRBJ2-4; 8 bases agree with TRBD1. The tail of the sequence fits TRBJ2-7 better, so the J call may be wrong. CDR1 MDHEN and CDR2 SYDVKM come from the germline V gene. CDR3 length: 15 amino acids. CDR3 sequence: CASSLRDRRHYEQYF. DNA of the CDR3: TGTGCCAGCAGTTTACGGGACAGGCGACACTACGAGCAGTACTTC.

This chain connects TRBV5-1 to TRBJ2-7; maybe TRBD2 (6 bases). Trimming took off 4 bases at V and 1 base at J, with 15 bases between the two ends. The germline CDR1 and CDR2 sequences are SGHRS and YFSETQ. The CDR3 is 15 residues long. The CDR3 loop reads CASSPAASASYEQYF. Here the CDR3 DNA reads TGCGCCAGCAGCCCGGCGGCTAGCGCTTCCTACGAGCAGTACTTC.

The V and J genes are TRBV5-1 and TRBJ2-1, with a weak D call TRBD2 (6 bases). This CDR3 region has 16 residues. CDR1 is SGHRS and CDR2 is YFSETQ in the germline V gene. V lost 7 bases, J lost 2 bases, and 19 bases lay in between. CDR3 protein: CASSPTSPGAYNEQFF. CDR3 nucleotides: TGCGCCAGCTCACCTACTAGCCCGGGGGCCTACAATGAGCAGTTCTTC.

The V call is TRBV12-3 or TRBV12-4, the J call TRBJ2-1; unclear D gene. The ends were cut back, 5 bases at V and 4 bases at J, with 9 bases in the middle. The CDR3 runs 13 residues. The CDR3 is CASSEDQYNEQFF. The CDR3 coding sequence is TGTGCCAGCAGTGAGGACCAGTACAATGAGCAGTTCTTC.

V and J are TRBV6-5 and TRBJ1-2; 9 nucleotides line up with TRBD1. This CDR3 has 14 residues. V lost 0 bases and J lost 6; bases outside the gene matches: 2. Germline V gene lookup returns CDR1 MNHEY and CDR2 SVGAGI. CDR3: CASSYSRTGDGYTF. In DNA, the CDR3 is TGTGCCAGCAGTTACTCGAGGACAGGGGATGGCTACACCTTC.

CDR3 in amino acids: CASSLLQNTEAFF. Written as DNA, the CDR3 is TGTGCCAGCAGCTTATTACAGAACACTGAAGCTTTCTTT. The rearrangement joins TRBV7-9 to TRBJ1-1; D uncertain. V dropped 2 bases and J dropped 1 base, with 5 bases sitting between them. The germline V gene has CDR1 SEHNR and CDR2 FQNEAQ (reference sequence). The CDR3 is made up of 13 amino acids.

The chain links TRBV5-1 to TRBJ2-3, with D perhaps TRBD1 or TRBD2 (5 bases each). The CDR3 spans 14 residues. The germline V gene has CDR1 SGHRS and CDR2 YFSETQ. Trimming removed 0 bases from V and 4 bases from J, with 9 bases in between. CDR3 DNA sequence: TGCGCCAGCAGCTTGGTCGGGGCGTCAGATACGCAGTATTTT. This encodes CASSLVGASDTQYF.

The chain has TRBV15 and TRBJ2-5; D gene unclear. This CDR3 region has 15 residues. CDR1 and CDR2 from the germline V gene are LNHNV and YYDKDF (reference sequence). V was clipped by 1 base and J by 5 bases, with 14 bases between them. The CDR3 region is CATSRGSSTRETQYF. The DNA of the CDR3 is TGTGCCACCAGCAGAGGATCGTCGACGAGGGAGACCCAGTACTTC.

This chain connects TRBV11-2 to TRBJ2-1; perhaps D is TRBD1 or TRBD2 (6 bases each). Deletions cut 1 base from V and 8 bases from J, with 12 bases between. From germline, CDR1 is SGHAT and CDR2 FQNNGV. This CDR3 region has 14 residues. CDR3 in DNA: TGTGCCAGCAGCTTAGTCGAGGGGGGAGATGAGCAGTTCTTC. Translated, it gives CASSLVEGGDEQFF.

DNA of the CDR3: TGTGCCAGCAGCCGACAATCAGGGTTTTCGAATGGCTACACCTTC. It is translated as CASSRQSGFSNGYTF. The chain uses TRBV7-9 and TRBJ1-2, with TRBD1 as a possible D gene (5 bases). V shed 5 bases and J shed 6 bases, with 19 bases lying between them. The germline V gene encodes CDR1 SEHNR and CDR2 FQNEAQ (reference sequence). The CDR3 is made up of 15 amino acids.

V and J are TRBV7-6 and TRBJ2-6; D unclear. V was cut by 1 base and J by 0 bases, with 7 bases left in between. Germline V gene data show CDR1 as SGHVS and CDR2 as FNYEAQ. This CDR3 contains 16 residues. CDR3 loop: CASSLDSRSGANVLTF. In DNA form, the CDR3 reads TGTGCCAGCAGCTTAGATAGCCGCTCTGGGGCCAACGTCCTGACTTTC.

This clonotype turned up a few times. The rearrangement links TRBV12-3 or TRBV12-4 to TRBJ2-1; D may be TRBD1 (6 bases). The CDR3 spans 15 residues. Trimming shortened V by 5 bases and J by 0 bases, and 11 bases separated the two germline ends. CDR3 DNA: TGTGCCAGCAGTCGCAGGGGCTTCTCCTACAATGAGCAGTTCTTC. Protein product: CASSRRGFSYNEQFF.

This clonotype was counted a few times. V gene TRBV3-1 combines with J gene TRBJ2-2, with TRBD1 matching 8 bases. V trimming: 0 bases; J trimming: 2 bases; junction bases outside the gene matches: 8. The CDR3 runs 18 residues. Germline CDR1 reads LGHDT; CDR2 reads YNNKEL (reference sequence). CDR3 loop: CASSQDLWTGKNTGELFF. As DNA, the CDR3 is TGTGCCAGCAGCCAAGATCTATGGACAGGGAAAAACACCGGGGAGCTGTTTTTT.

The table lists this clonotype with a count of one. This CDR3 is CASSQPTGSGANVLTF. CDR3 nucleotide sequence: TGTGCCAGCAGCCAGCCGACAGGGTCTGGGGCCAACGTCCTGACTTTC. The genes are TRBV4-2 and TRBJ2-6; 7 bases are a match to TRBD1. Germline V CDR1 and CDR2: LGHNA, YNFKEQ. Losses at the gene ends were 3 bases for V and 1 base for J; bases not matched to a gene: 3. There are 16 residues in the CDR3.

V is TRBV4-2 and J is TRBJ1-6; D not resolved. V dropped 0 bases and J dropped 9 bases, with 6 bases sitting between them. Germline CDR1 reads LGHNA; CDR2 reads YNFKEQ. The CDR3 covers 13 residues. CDR3 sequence reads: CASSQDPGSPLHF. The DNA for the CDR3 is TGTGCCAGCAGCCAAGATCCAGGTTCACCCCTCCACTTT.

The V gene is TRBV10-2, the J gene TRBJ1-2, with D unclear. Trimming cost V 0 bases and J 6 bases, with 11 bases left between them. The CDR3 contains 14 residues. The V gene's germline CDR1 is WSHSY and CDR2 SAAADI. CDR3 protein: CASSESSRYDGYTF. As DNA, the CDR3 is TGCGCCAGCAGTGAGTCATCGAGGTACGATGGCTACACCTTC.

This clonotype showed up just a few times. The rearrangement links TRBV7-8 to TRBJ2-1; the D is unclear. The CDR3 covers 11 residues. Trimming left V 0 bases short and J 15 bases short, with 9 bases between. Germline V CDR1 and CDR2: SGHVS, FQNEAQ. This CDR3 is CASSLAGVGFF. For the CDR3, the DNA is TGTGCCAGCAGCTTAGCTGGTGTGGGGTTCTTC.

This clonotype was counted between two and nine times. This chain's CDR3 is CSARDGGSWRTNEKLFF. CDR3 coding DNA: TGCAGTGCTAGAGATGGAGGGTCCTGGAGGACTAATGAAAAACTGTTTTTT. The rearrangement joins TRBV20-1 to TRBJ1-4; D call uncertain. Per germline, CDR1 DFQATT and CDR2 SNEGSKA (reference sequence). The CDR3 extends over 17 amino acids. Trimming cost V 0 bases and J 2 bases, with 16 bases left between them.

The CDR3 DNA is TGTGCCAGCAGCTTGGTTGGGGAAAGAGGAGAGACCCAGTACTTC. Protein product: CASSLVGERGETQYF. V gene TRBV5-5 combines with J gene TRBJ2-5; no definite D call. Trimming took 0 bases from V and 4 from J, leaving 13 bases between them. Germline assignment: CDR1 SGHKS and CDR2 YYEKEE (reference sequence). The CDR3 totals 15 residues.

This clonotype was counted a few times. V gene TRBV7-2 combines with J gene TRBJ2-7; D is perhaps TRBD2 (6 bases). Trimming shortened V by 1 base and J by 4 bases, and 17 bases separated the two germline ends. The CDR3 contains 16 residues. Germline values: CDR1 SGHTA, CDR2 FQGNSA. The CDR3 coding sequence is TGTGCCAGCAGCTTAGGGAGCGGGCGGGGACGTTACGAGCAGTACTTC. This codes for CASSLGSGRGRYEQYF.

A few counts support this clonotype. The chain uses TRBV5-1 and TRBJ2-3; the match to TRBD2 covers 11 bases. V gave up 1 base and J gave up 1 base; unmatched junction bases: 5. The CDR3 contains 17 residues. Germline CDR1 SGHRS, CDR2 YFSETQ. CDR3 DNA: TGCGCCAGCAGCTTGACCGTGACTAGCGGGGGCACAGATACGCAGTATTTT. It codes for CASSLTVTSGGTDTQYF. Combining the CDR3 with reference TRBV5-1 and TRBJ2-3 gives the whole variable domain KAGVTQTPRYLIKTRGQQVTLSCSPISGHRSVSWYQQTPGQGLQFLFEYFSETQRNKGNFPGRFSGRQFSNSRSEMNVSTLELGDSALYLCASSLTVTSGGTDTQYFGPGTRLTVL.